This T cell receptor (beta chain) was retrieved from a study of early T cells in non-severe SARS-CoV-2 infection. Whole-study context: The chains were unpaired, and the sequenced material was bulk RNA from unsorted whole blood. Study-wide findings and caveats: CD4 and private specificities were missed by VDJdb matching, which favored anti-spike CD8 responses.

Unique molecular identifiers were attached to individual cDNA molecules. MiXCR was run by TCRdb on the 5' RACE reads, yielding one entry per CDR3 protein. This table holds more than 60,000 distinct CDR3 sequences, 4.9% found once. At least ten counts were recorded for this clonotype. The antigen is undetermined. CDR3 length: 12 residues. V lost 2 bases to trimming and J lost 13 bases, with 12 bases between them. From germline, CDR1 is LGHNA and CDR2 YSLEER. Sequenced: whole blood. This sequence joins TRBV4-3 and TRBJ2-1; D might be TRBD2 (5 bases). The source is an adult who was a healthcare worker with PCR-confirmed SARS-CoV-2 infection or an uninfected control (not recorded which). This chain's CDR3 is CASSQKDGVQFF. Here the CDR3 DNA reads TGCGCCAGCAGCCAAAAGGACGGGGTCCAGTTCTTC.